The next 29 T cell receptor beta chains were all read from a single sample in a study of identical twins. TCRdb itself ran the 5' RACE reads through MiXCR, one entry per CDR3 protein. Of about 100,000 distinct CDR3 sequences in the sample, about 6% were seen once. Sequencing was done on a sample of memory T cells sorted from blood. The origin of the receptors is a woman in her 50s in good health.

This clonotype was observed many times. V and J are TRBV15 and TRBJ1-1; D is possibly TRBD1 (6 bases). V was cut by 3 bases and J by 5 bases, with 16 bases left in between. Germline CDR1 LNHNV, CDR2 YYDKDF (reference sequence). The CDR3 is 15 amino acids. Written as DNA, the CDR3 is TGTGCCACCAGCAGGGACCCTAGGGGGGCAACTGAAGCTTTCTTT. Translated, it gives CATSRDPRGATEAFF.

This clonotype came up many times. This rearrangement joins TRBV7-8 to TRBJ1-5, with TRBD1 identical over 7 bases. Germline values: CDR1 SGHVS, CDR2 FQNEAQ. The CDR3 is 14 amino acids. Unmatched junction bases numbered 8, after V lost 5 bases and J lost 7 bases. CDR3 protein: CASSPTGFGQPQHF. In DNA, the CDR3 is TGTGCCAGCAGCCCGACAGGGTTCGGGCAGCCCCAGCATTTT.

As for this clonotype: This sequence may be a read error, since a much larger clone differs from it by one base. This rearrangement joins TRBV12-3 or TRBV12-4 to TRBJ1-1, with a possible D match to TRBD1 (6 bases). V was pared by 6 bases and J by 13 bases, with 15 bases between. CDR3 length: 11 amino acids. Here the CDR3 reads CASSTDRYRFF. The CDR3 DNA follows: TGTGCCAGCAGCACCGACAGGTATCGTTTCTTT.

This clonotype was seen only a few times. This chain links TRBV19 with TRBJ2-7; D might be TRBD1 or TRBD2, each matching 5 bases. CDR3 length: 13 amino acids. The V end was cut by 1 base, the J end by 6 bases, with 10 bases between. Looked up from germline, CDR1 is LNHDA and CDR2 is SQIVND (reference sequence). This CDR3 reads CASSIGWGSEQYF. The CDR3 DNA sequence: TGTGCCAGTAGTATAGGTTGGGGGAGCGAGCAGTACTTC. Together with reference TRBV19 and TRBJ2-7, the CDR3 gives the full variable domain: DGGITQSPKYLFRKEGQNVTLSCEQNLNHDAMYWYRQDPGQGLRLIYYSQIVNDFQKGDIAEGYSVSREKKESFPLTVTSAQKNPTAFYLCASSIGWGSEQYFGPGTRLTVT.

The chain carries TRBV19 and TRBJ2-3, with 7 bases matching TRBD1. J lost 2 bases, V lost 9 bases, and 8 bases had no gene match. The germline CDR1 and CDR2 sequences are LNHDA and SQIVND (reference sequence). This CDR3 has 14 residues. The CDR3 sequence is CASSLQGITDTQYF. Here the CDR3 DNA reads TGTGCCAGCTCGTTACAGGGGATCACAGATACGCAGTATTTT.

V and J are TRBV2 and TRBJ2-2; tentative D call: TRBD1 (6 bases). CDR3 length equals 14 residues. The germline V gene has CDR1 SNHLY and CDR2 FYNNEI. The germline V and J ends were trimmed by 10 bases and 1 base, with 13 bases remaining between them. CDR3 residues: CATELTGNTGELFF. In DNA form, the CDR3 reads TGTGCCACCGAACTGACAGGGAACACCGGGGAGCTGTTTTTT.

The V call is TRBV2, the J call TRBJ2-2; D ambiguous. This CDR3 is built from 15 residues. Germline V gene sequence: CDR1 SNHLY, CDR2 FYNNEI. The V and J ends lost 6 bases and 3 bases respectively, with 14 bases between them. CDR3 protein: CASSNEGTHTGELFF. In nucleotides, the CDR3 is TGTGCCAGCAGCAACGAAGGAACCCACACCGGGGAGCTGTTTTTT. The full variable domain, completed using reference TRBV2 and TRBJ2-2, is EPEVTQTPSHQVTQMGQEVILRCVPISNHLYFYWYRQILGQKVEFLVSFYNNEISEKSEIFDDQFSVERPDGSNFTLKIRSTKLEDSAMYFCASSNEGTHTGELFFGEGSRLTVL.

This clonotype was picked up many times. The chain recombines TRBV5-1 with TRBJ1-1, with 7 bases matching TRBD1. CDR3 size: 14 residues. The germline V gene encodes CDR1 SGHRS and CDR2 YFSETQ. The junction had 7 bases not matched to a gene; V was cut back by 3 bases and J by 5 bases. The chain's CDR3 is CASSSQGGTTEAFF. The CDR3 DNA sequence: TGCGCCAGCAGCTCCCAGGGGGGGACTACTGAAGCTTTCTTT.

The chain combines TRBV6-1 with TRBJ2-7, with 7 bases that match TRBD1. Germline CDR1 MNHNS, CDR2 SASEGT. The CDR3 has 14 residues. Unmatched junction bases numbered 10, after V lost 5 bases and J lost 6 bases. CDR3 DNA sequence: TGTGCCAGCAGTTCCCCCAGGGGGTTTTTCGAGCAGTACGTC. Protein: CASSSPRGFFEQYV.

As to this clonotype: This may be a read error, as it is one base from a much larger clone. The CDR3 DNA reads as TGCAGTGCTAGAGATATGAGCAGGAGGGGGAGAAATGAGCAGTTCTTC. Translation gives CSARDMSRRGRNEQFF. This rearrangement joins TRBV20-1 to TRBJ2-1, with D perhaps matching TRBD1 or TRBD2 (6 bases each). This CDR3 contains 16 residues. V was clipped by 0 bases and J by 7 bases, with 19 bases between them. Per the germline V gene, CDR1 is DFQATT and CDR2 is SNEGSKA (reference sequence).

This clonotype has ten or more counts. The V gene is TRBV12-3 or TRBV12-4, the J gene TRBJ2-7; D gene uncertain. This CDR3 has 12 residues. The V end lost 3 bases, the J end lost 7 bases, and 10 bases lay between the germline ends. CDR3 amino acids: CASSFGEQEQYF. In DNA, the CDR3 is TGTGCCAGCAGTTTTGGAGAGCAAGAGCAGTACTTC.

This clonotype was recorded at least ten times. The V and J genes are TRBV7-9 and TRBJ2-7; perhaps TRBD2 as D (6 bases). The length of the CDR3 is 13 residues. V lost 7 bases to trimming and J lost 0 bases, with 10 bases between them. Germline V gene data show CDR1 as SEHNR and CDR2 as FQNEAQ (reference sequence). The CDR3 is CASNPSDSYEQYF. As DNA, the CDR3 is TGTGCCAGCAACCCTAGCGACTCCTACGAGCAGTACTTC.

This clonotype was seen a few times. The chain is built from TRBV5-6 and TRBJ2-1; 11 nucleotides line up with TRBD2. This CDR3 has 17 residues. Per the germline V gene, CDR1 is SGHDT and CDR2 is YYEEEE. V was pared by 0 bases and J by 5 bases, with 7 bases of the junction left unmatched. CDR3 sequence: CASSLAGGTSGDNEQFF. As DNA, the CDR3 is TGTGCCAGCAGCTTGGCGGGCGGGACTAGCGGAGACAATGAGCAGTTCTTC.

This clonotype was recorded at least ten times. This chain uses TRBV20-1 with TRBJ1-6, with a possible D match to TRBD1 (6 bases). The germline V and J ends were trimmed by 2 bases and 6 bases, with 14 bases remaining between them. CDR1 is DFQATT and CDR2 is SNEGSKA in the germline V gene (reference sequence). The CDR3 runs 15 residues. The CDR3 DNA is TGCAGTGCTAGACTAGGGGGAGTAGGTAATTCACCCCTCCACTTT. This encodes CSARLGGVGNSPLHF.

This clonotype was picked up many times. J is TRBJ2-1 and V is TRBV9, with 8 nucleotides matching TRBD1. The CDR3 contains 15 residues. J gave up 6 bases and V 0 bases, and 5 bases lay outside the gene matches. Germline V gives CDR1 SGDLS, CDR2 YYNGEE. CDR3 sequence reads: CASSVEGQVLNEQFF. The CDR3 coding sequence is TGTGCCAGCAGCGTAGAGGGACAGGTCCTCAATGAGCAGTTCTTC.

The chain combines TRBV14 with TRBJ1-1; tentatively, D is TRBD1 (6 bases). Trimming pared 1 base from V and 7 bases from J, leaving 25 bases between. The CDR3 loop spans 18 amino acids. Germline V gene sequence: CDR1 SGHDN, CDR2 FVKESK. Here the CDR3 DNA reads TGTGCCAGCAGCCAAGTCCCCCGGCGAGTTGGCCAGGGGAGTGAAGCTTTCTTT. Its translation: CASSQVPRRVGQGSEAFF. Variable domain in full (rest from reference TRBV14 and TRBJ1-1): EAGVTQFPSHSVIEKGQTVTLRCDPISGHDNLYWYRRVMGKEIKFLLHFVKESKQDESGMPNNRFLAERTGGTYSTLKVQPAELEDSGVYFCASSQVPRRVGQGSEAFFGQGTRLTVV.

This clonotype was picked up many times. CDR3 amino acids: CASSENAEDTQYF. CDR3 DNA: TGTGCCAGCAGTGAGAACGCGGAAGATACGCAGTATTTT. The chain links TRBV6-4 to TRBJ2-3; no definite D call. Germline CDR1 MRHNA, CDR2 SNTAGT. The V end was cut by 3 bases, the J end by 5 bases, with 9 bases between. The CDR3 is made up of 13 amino acids.

This clonotype was counted ten times or more. The chain carries TRBV6-2 or TRBV6-3 and TRBJ2-3; TRBD1 might be the D (6 bases). Germline CDR1 MNHEY, CDR2 SVGEGT. This CDR3 is 15 amino acids long. V lost 8 bases and J 0 bases, leaving 15 bases between the germline ends. The CDR3 loop is CASRGQSFSTDTQYF. Here the CDR3 DNA reads TGTGCCAGCCGTGGACAGTCTTTTAGCACAGATACGCAGTATTTT.

In this sample, this clonotype turned up a few times. The V gene is TRBV12-5, the J gene TRBJ2-5; D might be TRBD2 (7 bases). V lost 1 base, J lost 5 bases, and 17 bases lay in between. The CDR3 consists of 16 residues. The germline V gene encodes CDR1 LGHNT and CDR2 FRNRAP. The CDR3 loop is CASGLGRREGGETQYF. Here the CDR3 DNA reads TGTGCTAGTGGTTTGGGACGGAGGGAGGGGGGGGAGACCCAGTACTTC.

The table lists this clonotype with many counts. This sequence joins TRBV12-3 or TRBV12-4 and TRBJ1-1; D ambiguous. Trimming shortened V by 7 bases and J by 5 bases, and 11 bases separated the two germline ends. CDR3 length: 12 amino acids. The CDR3, as DNA: TGTGCCAGCACGGGAAGGAGGACTGAAGCTTTCTTT. Amino acid sequence: CASTGRRTEAFF.

The genes are TRBV20-1 and TRBJ2-7, with D maybe TRBD1 (6 bases). The CDR3 is made up of 13 amino acids. Deletions cut 6 bases from V and 4 bases from J, with 16 bases between. Germline V gene data show CDR1 as DFQATT and CDR2 as SNEGSKA (reference sequence). The CDR3 is CSAFPPTGYEQYF. CDR3 DNA sequence: TGCAGTGCCTTCCCCCCTACAGGGTACGAGCAGTACTTC.

Ten or more counts support this clonotype. The chain couples TRBV12-3 or TRBV12-4 to TRBJ1-6; 7 bases fit TRBD1. CDR3 length: 16 residues. With 5 bases clipped from V and 9 bases from J, the junction kept 13 bases outside the gene matches. CDR3 bases: TGTGCCAGCAGTCAAGGGCCCGTCGCAGGGGGTTCACCCCTCCACTTT. Its translation is CASSQGPVAGGSPLHF.

This clonotype was seen ten or more times. This sequence joins TRBV5-1 and TRBJ2-1, with a weak D call TRBD2 (6 bases). CDR1 and CDR2 (germline): SGHRS, YFSETQ. CDR3 length equals 17 residues. V was pared by 6 bases and J by 7 bases, with 26 bases between. In DNA, the CDR3 is TGCGCCAGCAAGGAGGTTTTACGGGGGTCCAGTTGGAATGAGCAGTTCTTC. This translates into CASKEVLRGSSWNEQFF.

The V and J genes are TRBV7-8 and TRBJ1-1; D is unresolved. Germline CDR1 SGHVS, CDR2 FQNEAQ. Deletions cut 5 bases from V and 2 bases from J, with 9 bases between. The CDR3 loop spans 13 amino acids. The chain's CDR3 is CASSPRANTEAFF. The DNA of the CDR3 is TGTGCCAGCAGCCCCCGGGCTAACACTGAAGCTTTCTTT.

This clonotype was seen ten or more times. CDR3 nucleotide sequence: TGTGCCAGCAGCCACGGCAGGGTGGCTTCACCCCTCCACTTT. Protein sequence: CASSHGRVASPLHF. The chain is built from TRBV5-6 and TRBJ1-6, with a possible D match to TRBD1 (5 bases). Trimming took off 4 bases at V and 9 bases at J, with 14 bases between the two ends. Germline V gives CDR1 SGHDT, CDR2 YYEEEE. The CDR3 runs to 14 residues.

This clonotype was found many times. The V gene is TRBV12-3 or TRBV12-4, the J gene TRBJ2-7, with D tentatively TRBD2 (6 bases). The CDR3 consists of 15 residues. Trimming shortened V by 8 bases and J by 0 bases, and 17 bases separated the two germline ends. The CDR3 DNA reads as TGTGCCAGCGGACTATCCGGGAGAGCCTCCTACGAGCAGTACTTC. This gives the protein CASGLSGRASYEQYF.

By share of the sample, this clonotype is medium-sized. V is TRBV10-3 and J is TRBJ2-1; D is unclear. In germline, CDR1 is ENHRY, CDR2 SYGVKD. The V end lost 0 bases, the J end lost 13 bases, and 13 bases lay between the germline ends. The CDR3 runs to 13 residues. The CDR3 bases are TGTGCCATCAGTGAGTCAAGCTCACCATTCCAGTTCTTC. Protein product: CAISESSSPFQFF.

There are many counts of this clonotype. V and J are TRBV3-1 and TRBJ2-2; D is undetermined. Germline CDR1 and CDR2: LGHDT and YNNKEL (reference sequence). The CDR3 totals 15 residues. V shed 3 bases and J shed 6 bases, with 14 bases lying between them. This CDR3 reads CASSQNPGPSGELFF. The CDR3 region has the DNA TGTGCCAGCAGCCAGAATCCGGGCCCTTCCGGGGAGCTGTTTTTT.

This clonotype was recorded at least ten times. The genes are TRBV12-3 or TRBV12-4 and TRBJ1-3; no definite D call. The V end lost 2 bases, the J end lost 4 bases, and 3 bases lay between the germline ends. This CDR3 is built from 12 residues. The CDR3 protein is CASSLWGNTIYF. CDR3 nucleotides: TGTGCCAGCAGTTTATGGGGAAACACCATATATTTT.